These 26 T cell receptor beta chains were sequenced from one sample in a study of human T cells and chemical hapten exposure. Time point specified: patch test 1, 2 weeks after DPC sensitization. Treatment specified: therapeutic diphenylcyclopropenone sensitization with weekly scalp DPC. Total RNA was extracted from unfractionated whole blood. One entry per CDR3 protein results from TCRdb running MiXCR on the RACE reads. This repertoire shows around 44,000 distinct CDR3 sequences, over 3.5% found once; its top ten account for more than 25%. Here the sequenced sample was whole blood, taken in connection with sensitization to the hapten diphenylcyclopropenone (DPC). These receptor sequences come from a man between 45 and 60 years old with alopecia areata. Some clones in this sample may be carry-over from other donors' samples.

J is TRBJ2-1 and V is TRBV19; D gene uncertain. The CDR3 sequence is 14 residues long. Trimming removed 2 bases at V and 5 bases at J, with 10 bases between. CDR1 is LNHDA, CDR2 SQIVND, per germline (reference sequence). The CDR3 nucleotides read TGTGCCAGTAGTATATCTTGGCGTGACAATGAGCAGTTCTTC. Its translation is CASSISWRDNEQFF.

This clonotype showed up many times. The chain uses TRBV19 and TRBJ2-5; D is ambiguous. CDR1 is LNHDA and CDR2 is SQIVND in the germline V gene (reference sequence). The V end was cut by 6 bases, the J end by 5 bases, with 10 bases between. The CDR3 has 12 amino acids. The CDR3 loop reads CASRQVGETQYF. The CDR3 DNA sequence: TGTGCCAGTAGACAAGTTGGCGAGACCCAGTACTTC.

This clonotype occurred many times. The rearrangement joins TRBV12-3 or TRBV12-4 to TRBJ1-1, with D perhaps matching TRBD1 (5 bases). The CDR3 is 13 residues long. V gave up 3 bases and J gave up 6 bases, with 11 bases separating them. The CDR3: CASSFRQGSEAFF. The DNA of the CDR3 is TGTGCCAGCAGTTTCCGGCAGGGCTCTGAAGCTTTCTTT.

This clonotype was recorded many times. This chain links TRBV20-1 with TRBJ2-3; 13 bases are shared with TRBD2. This CDR3 has 14 residues. Looked up from germline, CDR1 is DFQATT and CDR2 is SNEGSKA (reference sequence). The CDR3, as DNA: TGCAGCGTTAGAACTAGCGGGAGGGTAGATACGCAGTATTTT. Protein sequence: CSVRTSGRVDTQYF.

This clonotype was detected ten times or more. V gene TRBV24-1 combines with J gene TRBJ2-1, with TRBD2 matching 7 bases. The ends lost 4 bases at V and 8 bases at J; junction bases unmatched: 4. The germline gives CDR1 KGHDR, CDR2 SFDVKD. This CDR3 is built from 13 residues. Here the CDR3 DNA reads TGTGCCACCAGTGACCTCACTAGCGATGAGCAGTTCTTC. It specifies CATSDLTSDEQFF.

At least ten counts were recorded for this clonotype. The CDR3 region has the DNA TGTGCCAGCAGTTTATCGATAGGGTACAATGAGCAGTTCTTC. Amino acids: CASSLSIGYNEQFF. This chain connects TRBV12-3 or TRBV12-4 to TRBJ2-1; D remains ambiguous. V lost 2 bases and J 4 bases, leaving 9 bases between the germline ends. The CDR3 runs 14 residues.

At least ten counts were recorded for this clonotype. An end of the junction does not agree with germline; a read error may underlie this. The chain couples TRBV5-1 to TRBJ2-3, with D possibly being TRBD2 (5 bases). This CDR3 spans 14 amino acids. Germline V gene lookup returns CDR1 SGHRS and CDR2 YFSETQ. In nucleotides, the CDR3 is TGCGCCAGCAGCTCCTCGGCTAGCAGAGATACGCAGTATTTT. It codes for CASSSSASRDTQYF.

This clonotype was observed many times. The chain links TRBV7-6 to TRBJ2-3, with 7 bases fitting TRBD2. V dropped 4 bases and J dropped 2; count of bases not matched to a gene: 12. From germline, CDR1 is SGHVS and CDR2 FNYEAQ. The CDR3 runs 17 residues. CDR3 amino acids: CASSSTGGAGLTDTQYF. CDR3 bases: TGTGCCAGCAGCTCGACGGGAGGAGCGGGACTCACAGATACGCAGTATTTT.

This clonotype appeared many times. The J gene is TRBJ1-3, the V gene TRBV6-5, with D hard to call. CDR1 is MNHEY, CDR2 SVGAGI, per germline. V was trimmed by 4 bases and J by 0 bases, leaving 13 bases between them. This CDR3 has 16 amino acids. The CDR3 DNA follows: TGTGCCAGCAGTTTTCGACGTGGAAACTCTGGAAACACCATATATTTT. It codes for CASSFRRGNSGNTIYF.

By share, this clonotype ranks as medium-sized (0.01 to 0.1%). This chain links TRBV20-1 with TRBJ2-3; D tentatively reads TRBD1 or TRBD2 (5 bases each). V shed 5 bases and J shed 6 bases, with 18 bases lying between them. This CDR3 has 14 residues. From germline, CDR1 is DFQATT and CDR2 SNEGSKA (reference sequence). The CDR3 coding sequence is TGCAGTGCTCCGCCGGGACCGGAAAGGGATACGCAGTATTTT. Protein: CSAPPGPERDTQYF.

A few counts support this clonotype. The genes are TRBV4-3 and TRBJ1-4; D call uncertain. The CDR3 sequence is 15 residues long. Germline V lookup: CDR1 LGHNA, CDR2 YSLEER. Trimming removed 4 bases from V and 7 bases from J, with 16 bases in between. The CDR3 DNA sequence: TGCGCCAGCAGCCGAAGCCGTGGCCTGAGTGAAAAACTGTTTTTT. It encodes CASSRSRGLSEKLFF.

This clonotype was seen many times. The CDR3 is CAISAGRESNQPQHF. The CDR3 bases are TGTGCCATCAGTGCGGGCAGGGAAAGCAATCAGCCCCAGCATTTT. The chain carries TRBV10-3 and TRBJ1-5, with D perhaps matching TRBD1 (5 bases). This CDR3 is 15 amino acids long. Trimming stripped 4 bases from V and 1 base from J, with 11 bases between. The germline V gene has CDR1 ENHRY and CDR2 SYGVKD.

This clonotype occurred many times. The chain joins TRBV7-9 to TRBJ2-1; D might be TRBD2 (6 bases). With 5 bases removed from V and 8 bases from J, the gap between germline ends came to 19 bases. The germline CDR1 and CDR2 sequences are SEHNR and FQNEAQ (reference sequence). The CDR3 has 15 amino acids. CDR3 bases: TGTGCCAGCAGCAAGTCGGGACTCGTGGTCGATGAGCAGTTCTTC. Protein sequence: CASSKSGLVVDEQFF.

This clonotype appeared many times. The chain recombines TRBV10-3 with TRBJ1-5, with unresolved D. Germline V gene data show CDR1 as ENHRY and CDR2 as SYGVKD. V was trimmed by 0 bases and J by 2 bases, leaving 8 bases between them. The CDR3 length is 15 residues. CDR3 bases: TGTGCCATCAGTGAGTCAGGGTTACGCAATCAGCCCCAGCATTTT. As protein: CAISESGLRNQPQHF.

This clonotype was seen at least ten times. V gene TRBV11-1 combines with J gene TRBJ2-3; D may be TRBD1 or TRBD2 (6 bases each). V lost 8 bases to trimming and J lost 6 bases, with 21 bases between them. This CDR3 is built from 15 residues. Looked up from germline, CDR1 is SGHAT and CDR2 is FQDESV (reference sequence). The DNA for the CDR3 is TGTGCCAGCCATGAAGGAGGGGGTAGGTCGGATACGCAGTATTTT. This encodes CASHEGGGRSDTQYF.

This clonotype occurred a few times. Here the CDR3 DNA reads TGTGCCAGCAGCTACGAGGTAGCCTATGAGCAGTTCTTC. Translating gives CASSYEVAYEQFF. The chain uses TRBV5-4 and TRBJ2-1; D ambiguous. Deletions cut 3 bases from V and 8 bases from J, with 12 bases between. The CDR3 runs 13 residues. The V gene's germline CDR1 is SGHNT and CDR2 YYREEE (reference sequence).

Ten or more counts support this clonotype. The rearrangement links TRBV6-2 or TRBV6-3 to TRBJ2-3; a possible D gene is TRBD1 (6 bases). This CDR3 region has 19 residues. The V and J ends lost 2 bases and 1 base respectively, with 22 bases between them. Germline V lookup: CDR1 MNHEY, CDR2 SVGEGT. The DNA of the CDR3 is TGTGCCAGCAGTTACCCTTCGGGACAAGGGCTCTTCGGCACAGATACGCAGTATTTT. This gives the protein CASSYPSGQGLFGTDTQYF.

This clonotype showed up many times. The rearrangement links TRBV29-1 to TRBJ2-1, with a tentative D call TRBD1 (6 bases). Looked up from germline, CDR1 is SQVTM and CDR2 is ANQGSEA. V lost 3 bases and J lost 2, with 20 bases in between. The CDR3 length is 17 residues. The CDR3 region is CSVDGSPGTSTYNEQFF. CDR3 coding DNA: TGCAGCGTTGATGGTTCCCCCGGGACATCGACCTACAATGAGCAGTTCTTC.

This clonotype has a count of ten or more. The gene calls are TRBV7-2 and TRBJ2-3; D remains ambiguous. The CDR3 totals 15 residues. Trimming took off 4 bases at V and 2 bases at J, with 13 bases between the two ends. CDR1 and CDR2 from the germline V gene are SGHTA and FQGNSA. CDR3 region: CASSSPGTLTDTQYF. As DNA, the CDR3 is TGTGCCAGCAGCTCACCTGGCACTCTCACAGATACGCAGTATTTT.

As concerns this clonotype: The junction differs from germline at one of its ends, possibly a read error. This rearrangement joins TRBV29-1 to TRBJ1-4; D perhaps matches TRBD1 (5 bases). The CDR3 consists of 15 residues. Looked up from germline, CDR1 is SQVTM and CDR2 is ANQGSEA. The CDR3 here is CSVEEPGPNNEKRFF. CDR3 in DNA: TGCAGCGTTGAAGAGCCGGGACCCAATAATGAAAAACGGTTTTTT.

This clonotype was observed many times. J is TRBJ2-3 and V is TRBV9; D gene uncertain. Trimming removed 0 bases from V and 0 bases from J, with 5 bases in between. Germline CDR1 is SGDLS and CDR2 is YYNGEE. The CDR3 consists of 14 residues. DNA for the CDR3: TGTGCCAGCAGCGTAGCCCTCAGCACAGATACGCAGTATTTT. It codes for CASSVALSTDTQYF.

This clonotype was observed many times. This chain uses TRBV19 with TRBJ2-7; 7 bases fit TRBD2. Trimming cost V 8 bases and J 2 bases; bases outside gene matches: 21. Germline V gives CDR1 LNHDA, CDR2 SQIVND (reference sequence). This CDR3 spans 18 amino acids. Here the CDR3 reads CASPNPRGGWGTAYEQYF. The CDR3 DNA sequence: TGTGCCAGTCCGAATCCGCGCGGGGGATGGGGTACGGCCTACGAGCAGTACTTC.

This clonotype was recorded many times. The chain links TRBV12-3 or TRBV12-4 to TRBJ2-7; a weak D match, TRBD1 (5 bases). The ends were cut back, 5 bases at V and 0 bases at J, with 11 bases in the middle. The length of the CDR3 is 14 residues. The CDR3 sequence: CASSLRQSSYEQYF. The DNA for the CDR3 is TGTGCCAGCAGTCTCCGACAGAGCTCCTACGAGCAGTACTTC.

Ten or more counts support this clonotype. The CDR3 bases are TGTGCCAGCAGCCAAGGCCTAGCGGGCACAGATACGCAGTATTTT. Its protein is CASSQGLAGTDTQYF. V is TRBV14 and J is TRBJ2-3; 7 nucleotides agree with TRBD2. Germline loops: CDR1 SGHDN, CDR2 FVKESK. The CDR3 runs to 15 residues. V lost 1 base, J lost 1 base, and 2 bases stayed unmatched. Filled out from reference TRBV14 and TRBJ2-3, the complete variable domain reads EAGVTQFPSHSVIEKGQTVTLRCDPISGHDNLYWYRRVMGKEIKFLLHFVKESKQDESGMPNNRFLAERTGGTYSTLKVQPAELEDSGVYFCASSQGLAGTDTQYFGPGTRLTVL.

This clonotype showed up many times. The chain combines TRBV7-9 with TRBJ2-1, with D tentatively TRBD1 (6 bases). The germline V gene has CDR1 SEHNR and CDR2 FQNEAQ (reference sequence). The CDR3 totals 13 residues. The V end was cut by 3 bases, the J end by 6 bases, with 9 bases between. The CDR3 reads CASSLGAANEQFF. DNA of the CDR3: TGTGCCAGCAGCTTGGGGGCAGCCAATGAGCAGTTCTTC.

This clonotype was observed at least ten times. The genes are TRBV10-1 and TRBJ2-1, with D tentatively TRBD1 (6 bases). The CDR3 has 15 residues. V gave up 6 bases and J gave up 5 bases, with 17 bases separating them. In germline, CDR1 is WNHNN, CDR2 SYGVQD (reference sequence). The CDR3 spells CASSRGQTRDNEQFF. Here the CDR3 DNA reads TGCGCCAGCAGCCGAGGACAGACCCGGGACAATGAGCAGTTCTTC.